This T cell receptor (beta chain) was documented in a study of blood T cell repertoires in COVID-19. At the level of the study: Samples of COVID-19 (acute and convalescent) were obtained from the United States, Italy and Spain. T cells, B-cell-depleted T cells, or PBMCs supplied cDNA or gDNA.

CDR1 is SGHAT, CDR2 FQDESV, per germline (reference sequence). The CDR3 covers 14 residues. V lost 0 bases, J lost 8 bases, and 13 bases lay in between. Per the authors' pipeline: Quantification of nucleated cells was approximated via reference gene primer amplification. TCRdb's table, derived via immunoSEQ multiplex PCR, lists solely in-frame clones and lacks some. V and J calls and clone size are given by that table; D and trimming were obtained from the DNA. The data hold about 150,000 clones, with approximately 84% observed a single time. V is TRBV11-1 and J is TRBJ1-1, with a tentative D call TRBD1 (5 bases). The sequencing sample was made of peripheral blood. The sequence was collected from a man aged 65 to 79 with acute or convalescent COVID-19. Here the CDR3 DNA reads TGTGCCAGCAGCTTAGCGAGCAGGGTCGGGGAAGCTTTCTTT. Translating gives CASSLASRVGEAFF.